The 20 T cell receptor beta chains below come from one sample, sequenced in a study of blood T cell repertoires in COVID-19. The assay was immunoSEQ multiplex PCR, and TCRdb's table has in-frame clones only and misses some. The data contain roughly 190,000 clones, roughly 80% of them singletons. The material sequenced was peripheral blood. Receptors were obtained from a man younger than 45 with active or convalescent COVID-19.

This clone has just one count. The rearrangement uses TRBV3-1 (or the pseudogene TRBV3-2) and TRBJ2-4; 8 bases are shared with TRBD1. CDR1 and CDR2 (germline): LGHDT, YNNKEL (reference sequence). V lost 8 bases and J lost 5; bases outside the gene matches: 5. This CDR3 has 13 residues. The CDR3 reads CASQSGGENIQYF. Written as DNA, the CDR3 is TGTGCCAGCCAGTCAGGGGGCGAAAACATTCAGTACTTC.

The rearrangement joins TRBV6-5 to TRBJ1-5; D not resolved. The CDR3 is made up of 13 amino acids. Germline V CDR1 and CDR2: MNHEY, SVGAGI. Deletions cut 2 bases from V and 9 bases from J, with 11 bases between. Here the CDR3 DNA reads TGTGCCAGCAGTTACGAGGGCGTTGGGCCCCAGCATTTT. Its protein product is CASSYEGVGPQHF.

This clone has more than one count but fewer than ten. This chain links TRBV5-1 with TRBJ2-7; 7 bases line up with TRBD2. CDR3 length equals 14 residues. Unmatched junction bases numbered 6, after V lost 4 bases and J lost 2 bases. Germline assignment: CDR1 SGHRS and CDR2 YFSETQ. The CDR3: CASSLTSVAYEQYF. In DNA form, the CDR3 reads TGCGCCAGCAGCCTTACTAGCGTGGCCTACGAGCAGTACTTC.

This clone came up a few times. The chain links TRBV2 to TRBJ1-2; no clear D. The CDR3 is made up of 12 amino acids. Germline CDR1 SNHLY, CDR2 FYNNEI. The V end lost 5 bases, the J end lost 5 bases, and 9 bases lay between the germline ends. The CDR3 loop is CASSFEVYGYTF. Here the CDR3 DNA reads TGTGCCAGCAGTTTTGAGGTGTATGGCTACACCTTC.

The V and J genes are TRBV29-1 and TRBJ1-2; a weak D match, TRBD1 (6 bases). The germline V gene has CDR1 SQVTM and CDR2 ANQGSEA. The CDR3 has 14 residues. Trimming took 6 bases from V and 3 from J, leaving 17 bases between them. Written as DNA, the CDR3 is TGCAGCGTCCCCCGGACAGCAGCCTACTATGGCTACACCTTC. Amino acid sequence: CSVPRTAAYYGYTF.

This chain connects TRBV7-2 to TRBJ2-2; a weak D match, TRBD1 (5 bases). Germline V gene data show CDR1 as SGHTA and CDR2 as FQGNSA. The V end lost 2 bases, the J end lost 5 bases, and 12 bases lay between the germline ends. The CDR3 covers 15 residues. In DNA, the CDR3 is TGTGCCAGCAGCTTATCCCAGGGAAATACCGGGGAGCTGTTTTTT. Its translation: CASSLSQGNTGELFF.

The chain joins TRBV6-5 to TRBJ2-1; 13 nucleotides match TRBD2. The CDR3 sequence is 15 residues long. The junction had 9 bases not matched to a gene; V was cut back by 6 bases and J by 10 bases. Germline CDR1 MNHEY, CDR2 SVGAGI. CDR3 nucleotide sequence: TGTGCCAGCAGGATCGGACTAGCGGGAGCAGGAGAGCAGTTCTTC. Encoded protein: CASRIGLAGAGEQFF.

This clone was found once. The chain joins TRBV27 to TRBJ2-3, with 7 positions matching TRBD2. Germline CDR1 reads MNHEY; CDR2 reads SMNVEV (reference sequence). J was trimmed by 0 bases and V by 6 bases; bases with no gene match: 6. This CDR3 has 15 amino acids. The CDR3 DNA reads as TGTGCCAGCAGCGTAGCGGGTGGGAGCACAGATACGCAGTATTTT. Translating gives CASSVAGGSTDTQYF.

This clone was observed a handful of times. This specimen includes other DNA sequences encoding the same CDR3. For the CDR3, the DNA is TGTGCCAGCAGCTTAGCGGCGGGGGCCCACAATGAGCAGTTCTTC. It encodes CASSLAAGAHNEQFF. The chain joins TRBV7-2 to TRBJ2-1; D perhaps matches TRBD2 (7 bases). This CDR3 region has 15 residues. The germline V and J ends were trimmed by 0 bases and 5 bases, with 11 bases remaining between them. Looked up from germline, CDR1 is SGHTA and CDR2 is FQGNSA.

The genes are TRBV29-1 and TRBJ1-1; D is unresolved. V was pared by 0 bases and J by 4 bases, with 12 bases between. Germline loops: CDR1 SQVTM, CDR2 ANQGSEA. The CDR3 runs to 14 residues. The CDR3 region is CSVEDGAQSTEAFF. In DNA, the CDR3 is TGCAGCGTTGAAGATGGTGCGCAAAGCACTGAAGCTTTCTTT.

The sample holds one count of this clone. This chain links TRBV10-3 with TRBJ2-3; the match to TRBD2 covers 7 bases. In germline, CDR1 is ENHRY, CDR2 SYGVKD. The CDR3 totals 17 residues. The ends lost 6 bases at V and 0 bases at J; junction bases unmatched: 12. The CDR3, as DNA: TGTGCCATCAGGAAGACTAGCCTCCCCTCTAGCACAGATACGCAGTATTTT. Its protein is CAIRKTSLPSSTDTQYF.

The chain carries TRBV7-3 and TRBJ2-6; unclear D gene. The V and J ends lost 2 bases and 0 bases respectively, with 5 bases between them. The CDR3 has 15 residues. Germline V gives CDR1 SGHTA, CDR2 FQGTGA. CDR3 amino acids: CASSLFSSGANVLTF. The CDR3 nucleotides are TGTGCCAGCAGCTTATTCAGCTCTGGGGCCAACGTCCTGACTTTC.

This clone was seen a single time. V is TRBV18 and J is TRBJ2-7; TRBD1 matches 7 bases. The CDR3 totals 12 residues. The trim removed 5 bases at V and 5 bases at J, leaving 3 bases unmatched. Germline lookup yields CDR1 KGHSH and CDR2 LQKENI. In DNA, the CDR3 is TGTGCCAGCTCAGCGACAGGGAACGAGCAGTACTTC. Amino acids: CASSATGNEQYF.

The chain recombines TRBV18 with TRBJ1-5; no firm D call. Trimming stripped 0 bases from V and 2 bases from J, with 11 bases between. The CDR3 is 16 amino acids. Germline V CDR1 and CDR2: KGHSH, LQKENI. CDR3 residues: CASSPPRGVGNQPQHF. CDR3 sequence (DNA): TGTGCCAGCTCACCACCGCGAGGAGTTGGCAATCAGCCCCAGCATTTT. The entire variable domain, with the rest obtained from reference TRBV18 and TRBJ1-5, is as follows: NAGVMQNPRHLVRRRGQEARLRCSPMKGHSHVYWYRQLPEEGLKFMVYLQKENIIDESGMPKERFSAEFPKEGPSILRIQQVVRGDSAAYFCASSPPRGVGNQPQHFGDGTRLSIL.

The CDR3 bases are TGCACCCCGGCAAGGAGCTACGAGCAGTACTTC. Protein sequence: CTPARSYEQYF. V is TRBV20-1 and J is TRBJ2-7; no definite D call. The CDR3 sequence is 11 residues long. CDR1 and CDR2 (germline): DFQATT, SNEGSKA (reference sequence).

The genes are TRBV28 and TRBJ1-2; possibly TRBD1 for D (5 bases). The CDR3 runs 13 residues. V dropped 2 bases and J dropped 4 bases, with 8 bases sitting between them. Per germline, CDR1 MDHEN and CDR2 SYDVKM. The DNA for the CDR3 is TGTGCCAGCAGTTTAAGACAGTTCTATGGCTACACCTTC. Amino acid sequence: CASSLRQFYGYTF.

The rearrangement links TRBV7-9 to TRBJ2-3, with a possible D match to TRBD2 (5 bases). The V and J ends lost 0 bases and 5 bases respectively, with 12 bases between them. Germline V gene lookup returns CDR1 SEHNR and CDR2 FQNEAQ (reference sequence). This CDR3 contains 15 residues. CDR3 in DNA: TGTGCCAGCAGCTTAGCGCCGAGCGCGGGAGATACGCAGTATTTT. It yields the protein CASSLAPSAGDTQYF.

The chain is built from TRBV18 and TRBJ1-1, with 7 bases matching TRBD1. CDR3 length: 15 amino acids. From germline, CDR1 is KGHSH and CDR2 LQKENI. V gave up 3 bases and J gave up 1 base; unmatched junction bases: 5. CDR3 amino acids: CASSPRGQQNTEAFF. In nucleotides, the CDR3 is TGTGCCAGCTCACCCCGGGGACAGCAGAACACTGAAGCTTTCTTT.

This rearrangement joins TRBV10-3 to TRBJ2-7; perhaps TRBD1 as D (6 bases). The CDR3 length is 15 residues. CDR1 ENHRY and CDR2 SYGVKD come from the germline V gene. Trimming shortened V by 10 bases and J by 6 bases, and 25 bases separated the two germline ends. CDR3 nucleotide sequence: TGTGCCACCTCGAGCGCCGCTAACAGGGATAGCGAGCAGTACGTC. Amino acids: CATSSAANRDSEQYV.

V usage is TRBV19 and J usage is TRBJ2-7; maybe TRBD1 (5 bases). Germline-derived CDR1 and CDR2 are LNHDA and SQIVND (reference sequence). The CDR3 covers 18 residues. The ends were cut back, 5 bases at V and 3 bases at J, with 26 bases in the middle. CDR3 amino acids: CASSPRGRGSIKDYEQYF. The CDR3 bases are TGTGCCAGTAGTCCCCGCGGTAGGGGTAGTATAAAGGACTACGAGCAGTACTTC.